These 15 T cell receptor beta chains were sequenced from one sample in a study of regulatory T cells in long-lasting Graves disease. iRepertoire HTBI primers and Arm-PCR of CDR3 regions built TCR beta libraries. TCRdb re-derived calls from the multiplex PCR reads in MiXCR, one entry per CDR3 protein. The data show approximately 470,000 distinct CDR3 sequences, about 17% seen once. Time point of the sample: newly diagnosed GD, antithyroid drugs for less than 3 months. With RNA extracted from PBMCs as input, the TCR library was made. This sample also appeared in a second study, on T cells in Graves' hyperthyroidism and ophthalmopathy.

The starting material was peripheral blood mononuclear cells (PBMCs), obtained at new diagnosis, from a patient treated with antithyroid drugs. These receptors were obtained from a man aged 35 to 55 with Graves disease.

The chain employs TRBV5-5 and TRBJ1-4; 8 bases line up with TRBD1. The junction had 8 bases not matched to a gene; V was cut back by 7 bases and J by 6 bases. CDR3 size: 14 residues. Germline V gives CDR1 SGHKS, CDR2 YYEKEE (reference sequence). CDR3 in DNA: TGTGCCAGCCAACAGACAGGGGCCGATGAAAAACTGTTTTTT. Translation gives CASQQTGADEKLFF.

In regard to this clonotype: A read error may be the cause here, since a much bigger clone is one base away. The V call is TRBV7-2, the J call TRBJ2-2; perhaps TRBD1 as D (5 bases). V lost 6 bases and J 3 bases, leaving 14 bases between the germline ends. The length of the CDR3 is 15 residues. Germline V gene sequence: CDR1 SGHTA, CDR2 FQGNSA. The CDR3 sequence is CASSSRTPDTGELFF. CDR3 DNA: TGTGCCAGCAGTTCTCGGACACCGGACACCGGGGAGCTGTTTTTT. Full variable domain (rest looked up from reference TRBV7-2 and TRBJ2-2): GAGVSQSPSNKVTEKGKDVELRCDPISGHTALYWYRQSLGQGLEFLIYFQGNSAPDKSGLPSDRFSAERTGGSVSTLTIQRTQQEDSAVYLCASSSRTPDTGELFFGEGSRLTVL.

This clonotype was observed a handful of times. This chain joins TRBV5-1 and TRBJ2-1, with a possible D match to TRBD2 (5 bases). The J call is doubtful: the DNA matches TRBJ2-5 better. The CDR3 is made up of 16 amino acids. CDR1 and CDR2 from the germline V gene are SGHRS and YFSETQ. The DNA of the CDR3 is TGCGCCAGCAGCTTGTCTCCCGGGATTGAGGATGGGACCCAGTACTTC. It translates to CASSLSPGIEDGTQYF.

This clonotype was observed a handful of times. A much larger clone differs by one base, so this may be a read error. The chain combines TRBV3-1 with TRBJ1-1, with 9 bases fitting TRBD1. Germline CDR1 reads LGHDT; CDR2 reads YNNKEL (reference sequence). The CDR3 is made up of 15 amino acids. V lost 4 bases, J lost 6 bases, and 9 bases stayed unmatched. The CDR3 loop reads CASSPTGTGLAEAFF. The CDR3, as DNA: TGTGCCAGCAGCCCCACCGGGACAGGGCTCGCTGAAGCTTTCTTT.

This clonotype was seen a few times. DNA of the CDR3: TGTGCCAGCAGCTCAGGGACAGGGGAGCAAGAGACCCAGTACTTC. It is translated as CASSSGTGEQETQYF. The V gene is TRBV11-3, the J gene TRBJ2-5; 10 bases are shared with TRBD1. This CDR3 spans 15 amino acids. V lost 4 bases and J lost 2; bases outside the gene matches: 4. Per the germline V gene, CDR1 is SGHNT and CDR2 is YENEEA.

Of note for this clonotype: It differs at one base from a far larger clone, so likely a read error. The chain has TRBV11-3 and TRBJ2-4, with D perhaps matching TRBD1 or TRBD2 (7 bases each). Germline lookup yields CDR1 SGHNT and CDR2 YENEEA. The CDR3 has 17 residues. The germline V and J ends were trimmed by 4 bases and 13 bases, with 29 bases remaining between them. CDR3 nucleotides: TGTGCCAGCAGCTCCGACAGGGAGGGGGTGGGCTACAATGAGCAGTACTTC. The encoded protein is CASSSDREGVGYNEQYF.

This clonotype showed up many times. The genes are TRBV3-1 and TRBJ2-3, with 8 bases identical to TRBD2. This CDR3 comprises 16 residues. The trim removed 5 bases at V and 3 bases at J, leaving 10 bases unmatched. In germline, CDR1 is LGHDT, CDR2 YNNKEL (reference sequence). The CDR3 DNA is TGTGCCAGCAGCTTTCGAGAAAGCGGGAGAACAGATACGCAGTATTTT. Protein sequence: CASSFRESGRTDTQYF.

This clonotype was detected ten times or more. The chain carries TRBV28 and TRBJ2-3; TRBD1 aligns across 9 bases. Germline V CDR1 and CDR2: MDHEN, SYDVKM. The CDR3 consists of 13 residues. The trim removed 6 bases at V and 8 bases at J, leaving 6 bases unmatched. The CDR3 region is CASSLWGQGTQYF. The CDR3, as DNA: TGTGCCAGCAGCCTTTGGGGACAGGGTACGCAGTATTTT.

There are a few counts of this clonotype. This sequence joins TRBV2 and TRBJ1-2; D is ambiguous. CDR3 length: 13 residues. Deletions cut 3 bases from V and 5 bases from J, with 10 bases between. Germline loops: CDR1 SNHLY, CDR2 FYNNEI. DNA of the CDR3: TGTGCCAGCAGTGAGAAGATGGATTATGGCTACACCTTC. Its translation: CASSEKMDYGYTF.

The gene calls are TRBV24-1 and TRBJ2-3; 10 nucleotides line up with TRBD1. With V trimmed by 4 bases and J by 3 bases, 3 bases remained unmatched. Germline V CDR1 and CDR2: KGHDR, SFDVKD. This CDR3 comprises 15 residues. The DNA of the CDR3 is TGTGCCACCAGTGACCGGGACAGGGGAACAGATACGCAGTATTTT. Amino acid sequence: CATSDRDRGTDTQYF.

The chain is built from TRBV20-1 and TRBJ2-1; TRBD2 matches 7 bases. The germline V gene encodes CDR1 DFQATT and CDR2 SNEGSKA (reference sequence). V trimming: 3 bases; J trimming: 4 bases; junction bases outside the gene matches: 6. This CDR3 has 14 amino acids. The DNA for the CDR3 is TGCAGTGCTAGGGCACTAGCGCTATACAATGAGCAGTTCTTC. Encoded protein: CSARALALYNEQFF.

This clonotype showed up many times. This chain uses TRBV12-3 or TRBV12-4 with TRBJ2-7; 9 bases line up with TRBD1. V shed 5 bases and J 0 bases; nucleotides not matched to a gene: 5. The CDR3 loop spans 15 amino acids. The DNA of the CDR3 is TGTGCCAGCAGTGCCGGGACAGGGCCCTCCTACGAGCAGTACTTC. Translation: CASSAGTGPSYEQYF.

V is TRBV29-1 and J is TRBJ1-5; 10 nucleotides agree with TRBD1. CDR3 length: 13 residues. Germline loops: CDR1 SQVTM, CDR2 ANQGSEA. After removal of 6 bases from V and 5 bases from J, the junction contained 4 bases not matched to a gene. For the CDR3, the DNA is TGCAGCGTGGAGACAGGGGGCGATCAGCCCCAGCATTTT. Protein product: CSVETGGDQPQHF.

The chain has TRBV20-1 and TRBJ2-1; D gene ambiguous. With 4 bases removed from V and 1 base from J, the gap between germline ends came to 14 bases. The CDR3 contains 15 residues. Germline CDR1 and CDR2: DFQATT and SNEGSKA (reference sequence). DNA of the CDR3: TGCAGTGCTATCCCGTCCAGACCGTCCTACAATGAGCAGTTCTTC. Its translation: CSAIPSRPSYNEQFF.

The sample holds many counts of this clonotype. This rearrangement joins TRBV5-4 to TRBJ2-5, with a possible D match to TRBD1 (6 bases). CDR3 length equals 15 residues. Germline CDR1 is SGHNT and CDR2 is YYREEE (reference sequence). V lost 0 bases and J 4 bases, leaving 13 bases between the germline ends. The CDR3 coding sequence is TGTGCCAGCAGCTTGGATTTGCCAGGGGTAGAGACCCAGTACTTC. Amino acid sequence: CASSLDLPGVETQYF.